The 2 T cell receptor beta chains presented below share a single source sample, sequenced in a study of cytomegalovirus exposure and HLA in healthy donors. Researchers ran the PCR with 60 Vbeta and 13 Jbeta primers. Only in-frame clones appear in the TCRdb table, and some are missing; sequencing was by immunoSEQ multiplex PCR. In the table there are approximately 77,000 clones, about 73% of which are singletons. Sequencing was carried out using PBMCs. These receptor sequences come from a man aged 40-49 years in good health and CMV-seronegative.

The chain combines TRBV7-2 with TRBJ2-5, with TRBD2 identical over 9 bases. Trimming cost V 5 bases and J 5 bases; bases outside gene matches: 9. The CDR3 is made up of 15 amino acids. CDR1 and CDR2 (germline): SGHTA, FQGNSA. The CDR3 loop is CASSIGAGGPETQYF. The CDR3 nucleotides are TGTGCCAGCAGCATTGGGGCGGGAGGGCCGGAGACCCAGTACTTC.

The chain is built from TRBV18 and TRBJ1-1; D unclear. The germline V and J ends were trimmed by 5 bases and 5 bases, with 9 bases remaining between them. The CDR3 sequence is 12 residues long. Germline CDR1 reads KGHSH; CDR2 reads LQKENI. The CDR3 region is CASSYGLTEAFF. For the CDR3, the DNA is TGTGCCAGCTCATACGGACTGACTGAAGCTTTCTTT.